The rows below give T cell receptor beta chains drawn from one sample of a study of blood T cells in healthy people across ages. MiXCR was run by TCRdb on the 5' RACE reads, yielding one entry per CDR3 protein. The sample contains 780,000 or so distinct CDR3 sequences, approximately 53% of which appear only once. Sequenced sample: blood. These receptors all stem from a man aged 35 to 55 in good health. Both conserved end residues are trimmed from each CDR3. The order of the fields is CDR3 protein, CDR3 length, V gene.

ASSALPSDTQY | 11 | TRBV9
ASSLTRMETQY | 11 | TRBV7-9
ASRTGLAGTYNEQF | 14 | TRBV5-1
ASSLGDLNYEQY | 12 | TRBV6-1
ASSPNGQQKEGEQF | 14 | TRBV7-2
ASSDIQDRVPDTQY | 14 | TRBV5-1
ATSRGMETQY | 10 | TRBV15
ASNGGPGANVLT | 12 | TRBV12-3/TRBV12-4
ASSQELAADTQY | 12 | TRBV4-1
ATSDPVWGTDTQY | 13 | TRBV24-1
ATSRDRGSPVGEKLF | 15 | TRBV15
ASSPDRPNSPLH | 12 | TRBV28
ASSPLLGAGTQY | 12 | TRBV3-1
ASTLGTGGWGAF | 12 | TRBV12-3/TRBV12-4
SAYTGDVRYNEQF | 13 | TRBV20-1
ASSARGVMAGELF | 13 | TRBV25-1
ASSIDRGTYEQY | 12 | TRBV19
ASSLAPARPETQY | 13 | TRBV7-2
ASSPGSGQGGYT | 12 | TRBV7-8
ASSSTPGQGIYEQY | 14 | TRBV11-2
ATQRGDQETQY | 11 | TRBV15
ASSPYDQETQY | 11 | TRBV27
ASSPRTADTQY | 11 | TRBV4-3
ATSRDLVENIQY | 12 | TRBV15
ASSYETESSYEQY | 13 | TRBV6-2/TRBV6-3
ASSPSTDEQY | 10 | TRBV7-9
ASTWAGEETQY | 11 | TRBV5-1
ASSLELGDNEQF | 12 | TRBV12-3/TRBV12-4
ASSLLGQGPYEQY | 13 | TRBV7-2
ASTPLQGEDEKLF | 13 | TRBV7-9
ATSDLGGGTGKAEQF | 15 | TRBV24-1
ASSLRGGQNSPLH | 13 | TRBV28
ATEQAGGYT | 9 | TRBV19
ASILGGIDYNEQF | 13 | TRBV7-2
ASSQDSGTTYEQY | 13 | TRBV3-1
ASSTRESGANVLT | 13 | TRBV6-2/TRBV6-3
ASSPLAELNTGELF | 14 | TRBV3-1
ASRPFPEGGDEQY | 13 | TRBV27
ASSLTSDRGREQY | 13 | TRBV7-2
ASTTTESGTGNQPQH | 15 | TRBV6-2/TRBV6-3
ASSIDAAGEKLF | 12 | TRBV7-2
SARDWMPTAEKYSNQPQH | 18 | TRBV20-1
ASSLRSPQRDRGKNEQF | 17 | TRBV27
ASSPQRGSSYNEQF | 14 | TRBV27
ASSYSRRATTNGYT | 14 | TRBV6-5
ASSDVRAVYEQY | 12 | TRBV10-2
ASSLTGIRTTEAF | 13 | TRBV5-1
SAKFARDGYQPQH | 13 | TRBV20-1
ATSAGQAIDEQF | 12 | TRBV15
ASSPRTGRPPLH | 12 | TRBV27
SVAKGLRREKLF | 12 | TRBV29-1
SARGQLSQPQH | 11 | TRBV20-1
ASSQDYSYNYEQY | 13 | TRBV4-3
VSSLSWDSLYGYT | 13 | TRBV5-1